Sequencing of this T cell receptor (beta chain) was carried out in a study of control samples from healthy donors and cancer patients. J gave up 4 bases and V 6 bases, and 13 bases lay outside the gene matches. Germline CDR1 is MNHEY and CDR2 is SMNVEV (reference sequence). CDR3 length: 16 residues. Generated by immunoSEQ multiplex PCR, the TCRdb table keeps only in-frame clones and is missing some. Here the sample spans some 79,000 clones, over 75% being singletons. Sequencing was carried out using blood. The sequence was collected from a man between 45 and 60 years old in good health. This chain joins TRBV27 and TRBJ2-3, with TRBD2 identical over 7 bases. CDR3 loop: CASRVPRGGGSDTQYF. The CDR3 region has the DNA TGTGCCAGCAGGGTCCCCCGCGGGGGAGGGTCAGATACGCAGTATTTT.